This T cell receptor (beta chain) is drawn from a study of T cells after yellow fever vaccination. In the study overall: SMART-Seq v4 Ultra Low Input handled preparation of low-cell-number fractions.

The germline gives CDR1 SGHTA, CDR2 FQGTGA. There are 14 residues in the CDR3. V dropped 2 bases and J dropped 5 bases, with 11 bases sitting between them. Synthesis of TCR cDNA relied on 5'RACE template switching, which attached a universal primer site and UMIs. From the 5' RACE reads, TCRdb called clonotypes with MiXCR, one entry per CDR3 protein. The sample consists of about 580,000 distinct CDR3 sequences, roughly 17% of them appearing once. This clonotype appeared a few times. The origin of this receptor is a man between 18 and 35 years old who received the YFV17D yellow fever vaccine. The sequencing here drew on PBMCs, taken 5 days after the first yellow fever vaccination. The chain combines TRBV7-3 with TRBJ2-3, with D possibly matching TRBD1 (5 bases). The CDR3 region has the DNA TGTGCCAGCAGCTTAGTAGGGGTCCGAGATACGCAGTATTTT. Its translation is CASSLVGVRDTQYF.